This record covers a single TCR beta chain. The source of the sample is a study of shared clonotypes between healthy human individuals. Assay: immunoSEQ multiplex PCR; the TCRdb copy retains only in-frame clones and omits some. The profile shows 200,000 to 250,000 clones, 65% to 70% of them singletons. The V gene's germline CDR1 is SGHAT and CDR2 FQNNGV. V dropped 5 bases and J dropped 3 bases, with 15 bases sitting between them. There are 15 residues in the CDR3. The sequenced material came from memory CD4+ T cells sorted from blood. Indicated subset: CD45RA-negative fraction. The chain combines TRBV11-2 with TRBJ2-3; D might be TRBD2 (6 bases). This clonotype was obtained from a man under 40 in good health. The CDR3 loop is CASSPTGDGTDTQYF. DNA of the CDR3: TGTGCCAGCAGCCCAACGGGAGATGGAACAGATACGCAGTATTTT. Full variable domain (missing parts from reference TRBV11-2 and TRBJ2-3): EAGVAQSPRYKIIEKRQSVAFWCNPISGHATLYWYQQILGQGPKLLIQFQNNGVVDDSQLPKDRFSAERLKGVDSTLKIQPAKLEDSAVYLCASSPTGDGTDTQYFGPGTRLTVL.